This section outlines one TCR beta chain sequence together with its context. Its antigen is not known. The data originate from a study of cytomegalovirus exposure and HLA in healthy donors. Study-level results: Among the CMV-associated chains, three were confirmed in vitro as specific for CMV antigens. The productive fraction for most TCR beta V segments was about 90% or about 30% in an earlier analysis. Fewer N-insertions (relative to the roughly 670-donor mean) were reportedly seen in an Asian-associated ancestry cluster in a later analysis. In a later analysis, CMV-associated beta chains were mostly HLA-associated, it appeared.

The primer mix had 60 Vbeta and 13 Jbeta primers. The method was immunoSEQ multiplex PCR; TCRdb's version includes in-frame clones alone and lacks a portion of them. This table holds over 150,000 clones, roughly 80% found once. The CDR3 is made up of 13 amino acids. Trimming removed 10 bases from V and 3 bases from J; junction bases left unmatched: 9. Germline V gene lookup returns CDR1 MNHNS and CDR2 SASEGT. This receptor was obtained from a male donor in good health and CMV-seronegative. Sequencing was performed on PBMCs. The chain joins TRBV6-1 to TRBJ2-7; TRBD1 agrees at 7 bases. The chain's CDR3 is CANTGTEHYEQYF. The DNA of the CDR3 is TGTGCCAACACCGGGACAGAACACTACGAGCAGTACTTC.